The 9 T cell receptor beta chains reported below all come from one sample, sequenced in a study of glioma-infiltrating T cells after dendritic cell vaccination. TCRdb's table, derived via immunoSEQ multiplex PCR, lists solely in-frame clones and lacks some. Among 98,000 or so clones listed, 65% to 85% were seen once. Time point meaning: after dendritic cell vaccination, including at tumor progression/relapse. The sequencing here drew on blood, taken after dendritic cell vaccination. These receptors were collected from a human donor with glioblastoma.

The chain is built from TRBV5-1 and TRBJ1-4; 7 bases agree with TRBD1. Looked up from germline, CDR1 is SGHRS and CDR2 is YFSETQ. With 4 bases clipped from V and 8 bases from J, the junction kept 11 bases outside the gene matches. The CDR3 totals 15 residues. The DNA for the CDR3 is TGCGCCAGCAGCCCGGGGACAGCAAGAGAAGAAAAACTGTTTTTT. This gives the protein CASSPGTAREEKLFF.

The chain links TRBV5-1 to TRBJ1-1; no clear D. The CDR3 loop spans 13 amino acids. V shed 7 bases and J shed 1 base, with 11 bases lying between them. Germline V gives CDR1 SGHRS, CDR2 YFSETQ. CDR3 residues: CASRGIKNTEAFF. CDR3 nucleotides: TGCGCCAGCCGAGGGATCAAGAACACTGAAGCTTTCTTT.

V usage is TRBV29-1 and J usage is TRBJ2-1; tentative D call: TRBD1 (5 bases). Trimming removed 1 base from V and 3 bases from J, with 10 bases in between. The CDR3 contains 14 residues. Germline assignment: CDR1 SQVTM and CDR2 ANQGSEA. CDR3 loop: CSVEGQQIYNEQFF. The CDR3 bases are TGCAGCGTTGAAGGACAGCAAATCTACAATGAGCAGTTCTTC.

In its sample, this clone was seen once. V and J are TRBV10-3 and TRBJ1-1; no clear D gene. The CDR3 length is 14 residues. V was trimmed by 6 bases and J by 3 bases, leaving 14 bases between them. CDR1 and CDR2 (germline): ENHRY, SYGVKD. The CDR3, as DNA: TGTGCCATCAGGATCATGGGCACGGACACTGAAGCTTTCTTT. This gives the protein CAIRIMGTDTEAFF.

This clone was counted once. The rearrangement uses TRBV5-4 and TRBJ2-7; perhaps TRBD2 as D (5 bases). This CDR3 has 15 amino acids. Germline lookup yields CDR1 SGHNT and CDR2 YYREEE (reference sequence). Deletions cut 2 bases from V and 5 bases from J, with 17 bases between. The DNA for the CDR3 is TGTGCCAGCAGCTTAATAGACTACTCTCCTCACGAGCAGTACTTC. Protein sequence: CASSLIDYSPHEQYF.

The gene calls are TRBV6-1 and TRBJ1-5, with a possible D match to TRBD1 (6 bases). The CDR3 is made up of 15 amino acids. The germline V gene encodes CDR1 MNHNS and CDR2 SASEGT. Trimming took 4 bases from V and 2 from J, leaving 12 bases between them. The CDR3 sequence: CASSATGFGNQPQHF. CDR3 sequence (DNA): TGTGCCAGCAGTGCAACAGGGTTCGGCAATCAGCCCCAGCATTTT.

Note on this clone: Other DNA sequences within the sample encode an identical CDR3. The chain has TRBV5-1 and TRBJ1-2; TRBD1 matches 8 bases. Losses at the gene ends were 0 bases for V and 8 bases for J; bases not matched to a gene: 9. This CDR3 comprises 15 residues. Germline CDR1 reads SGHRS; CDR2 reads YFSETQ. The chain's CDR3 is CASSLEAQGAGGYTF. The CDR3 DNA reads TGCGCCAGCAGCTTGGAGGCGCAGGGGGCGGGCGGCTACACCTTC.

This sequence joins TRBV11-2 and TRBJ2-1; 7 nucleotides agree with TRBD2. Trimming took 1 base from V and 6 from J; bases not matched to a gene: 6. Germline V gene data show CDR1 as SGHAT and CDR2 as FQNNGV. The CDR3 length is 15 residues. This chain's CDR3 is CASSLGGSGTNEQFF. The CDR3 bases are TGTGCCAGCAGCTTAGGCGGGAGTGGGACCAATGAGCAGTTCTTC.

The rearrangement links TRBV9 to TRBJ2-2; D is ambiguous. The CDR3 is 15 residues long. V shed 1 base and J shed 1 base, with 8 bases lying between them. Germline lookup yields CDR1 SGDLS and CDR2 YYNGEE. The CDR3 nucleotides are TGTGCCAGCAGCGTATCTGGCGGGAACACCGGGGAGCTGTTTTTT. This sequence encodes CASSVSGGNTGELFF. Full variable domain (missing parts from reference TRBV9 and TRBJ2-2): DSGVTQTPKHLITATGQRVTLRCSPRSGDLSVYWYQQSLDQGLQFLIQYYNGEERAKGNILERFSAQQFPDLHSELNLSSLELGDSALYFCASSVSGGNTGELFFGEGSRLTVL.